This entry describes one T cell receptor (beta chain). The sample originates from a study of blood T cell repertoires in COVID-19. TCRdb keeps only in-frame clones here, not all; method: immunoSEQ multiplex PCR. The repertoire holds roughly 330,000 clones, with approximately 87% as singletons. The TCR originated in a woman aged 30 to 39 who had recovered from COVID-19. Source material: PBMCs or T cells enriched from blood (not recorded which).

CDR3 sequence reads: CASSSASGGRNNIDTQYF. The CDR3 DNA sequence: TGTGCCAGCAGCAGCGCTAGCGGGGGGCGAAATAATATCGATACGCAGTATTTT. This rearrangement joins TRBV5-4 to TRBJ2-3; 11 nucleotides line up with TRBD2. V lost 4 bases and J lost 6; bases outside the gene matches: 16. The CDR3 is 18 residues long. Germline assignment: CDR1 SGHNT and CDR2 YYREEE (reference sequence).